This T cell receptor beta chain was documented in a study of blood T cell repertoires in COVID-19. Study background: T cells, B-cell-depleted T cells, or PBMCs supplied cDNA or gDNA.

The CDR3 extends over 16 amino acids. Germline lookup yields CDR1 LNHNV and CDR2 YYDKDF (reference sequence). With V trimmed by 3 bases and J by 6 bases, 11 bases remained unmatched. Data came from immunoSEQ multiplex PCR; TCRdb stores just in-frame clones and leaves some out. The sample shows over 45,000 clones, 65% to 90% of them seen only once. The specimen sequenced was peripheral blood. The sequence came from a woman older than 75 with acute or convalescent COVID-19. This sequence joins TRBV15 and TRBJ1-5; 7 bases are a match to TRBD1. The CDR3 loop is CATSRVDREATQPQHF. The CDR3, as DNA: TGTGCCACCAGCAGGGTTGACAGGGAGGCTACTCAGCCCCAGCATTTT.